This T cell receptor (beta chain) was recorded in a study of T cells in tumors after PD-1 blockade. Study-wide background: Either cemiplimab 350 mg every 2 weeks or pembrolizumab 200 mg every 3 weeks was given. Some patients also took daily vismodegib 150 mg during anti-PD-1 treatment.

Genomic DNA template from tumor biopsies or peripheral blood, about 600 ng to 6,500 ng input. Trimming took off 8 bases at V and 2 bases at J, with 19 bases between the two ends. This CDR3 has 16 residues. In germline, CDR1 is WSHSY, CDR2 SAAADI. This table comes from immunoSEQ multiplex PCR, and its TCRdb copy is limited to in-frame clones, with some not included. Among some 43,000 clones listed, roughly 80% were seen once. The rearrangement links TRBV10-2 to TRBJ1-3; D gene uncertain. The sample in question was PBMCs, obtained before anti-PD-1 treatment. The sequence derives from a human donor with basal cell carcinoma. The CDR3 DNA is TGCGCCAGCTCTACGTTCAACCTCCCACCTGGAAACACCATATATTTT. It specifies CASSTFNLPPGNTIYF.